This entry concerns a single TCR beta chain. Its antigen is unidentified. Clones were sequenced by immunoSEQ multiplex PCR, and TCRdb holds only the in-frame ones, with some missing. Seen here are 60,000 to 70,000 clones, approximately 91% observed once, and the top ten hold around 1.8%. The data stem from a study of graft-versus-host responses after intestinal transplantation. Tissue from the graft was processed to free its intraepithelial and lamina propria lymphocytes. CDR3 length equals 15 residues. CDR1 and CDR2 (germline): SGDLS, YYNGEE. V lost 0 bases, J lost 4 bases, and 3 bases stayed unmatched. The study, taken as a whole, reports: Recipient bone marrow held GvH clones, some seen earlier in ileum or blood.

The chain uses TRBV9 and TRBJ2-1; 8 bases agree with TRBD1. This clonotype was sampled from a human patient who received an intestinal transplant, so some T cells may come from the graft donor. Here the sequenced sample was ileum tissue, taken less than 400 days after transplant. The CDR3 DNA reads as TGTGCCAGCAGCGTAGGCCAGGGGGCGTACAATGAGCAGTTCTTC. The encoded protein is CASSVGQGAYNEQFF.